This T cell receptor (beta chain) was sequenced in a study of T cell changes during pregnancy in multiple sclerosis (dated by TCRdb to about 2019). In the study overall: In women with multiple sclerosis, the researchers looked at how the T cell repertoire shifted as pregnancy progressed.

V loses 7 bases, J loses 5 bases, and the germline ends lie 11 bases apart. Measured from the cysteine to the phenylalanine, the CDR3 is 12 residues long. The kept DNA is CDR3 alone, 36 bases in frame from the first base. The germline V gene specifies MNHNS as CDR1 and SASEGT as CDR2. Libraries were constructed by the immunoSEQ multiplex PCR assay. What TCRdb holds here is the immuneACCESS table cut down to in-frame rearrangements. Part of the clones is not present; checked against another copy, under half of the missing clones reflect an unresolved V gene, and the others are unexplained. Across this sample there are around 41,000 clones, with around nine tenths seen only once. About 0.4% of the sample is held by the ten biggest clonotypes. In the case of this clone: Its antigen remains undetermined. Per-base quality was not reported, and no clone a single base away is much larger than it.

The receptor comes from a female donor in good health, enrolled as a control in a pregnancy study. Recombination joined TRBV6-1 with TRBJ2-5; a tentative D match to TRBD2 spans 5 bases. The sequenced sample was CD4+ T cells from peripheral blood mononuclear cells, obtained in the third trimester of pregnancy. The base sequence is TGTGCCAGCACGGGAAGGGTCGAGACCCAGTACTTC. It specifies CASTGRVETQYF.